Listed here are 9 T cell receptor beta chains from one sample, sequenced in a study of T cells in Graves' hyperthyroidism and ophthalmopathy. TCR beta CDR3 sequences were amplified from RNA transcripts. A first-round RT-PCR of the TCR CDR3 used the HTBI primer set. In TCRdb, the multiplex PCR reads were re-called with MiXCR into one record per CDR3 protein. The sample carries around 280,000 distinct CDR3 sequences, around 15% recorded once. Sequencing was performed on blood. The receptors originated from a woman in her thirties or forties with Graves' hyperthyroidism.

There are a few counts of this clonotype. The rearrangement uses TRBV29-1 and TRBJ2-1, with 7 bases lining up with TRBD2. Germline values: CDR1 SQVTM, CDR2 ANQGSEA. The CDR3 spans 15 residues. V gave up 3 bases and J gave up 6 bases; unmatched junction bases: 11. CDR3 region: CSVDTRLAGGNEQFF. Written as DNA, the CDR3 is TGCAGCGTTGACACCCGACTAGCAGGAGGCAATGAGCAGTTCTTC.

This clonotype has ten or more counts. V usage is TRBV20-1 and J usage is TRBJ2-5; TRBD2 aligns across 7 bases. The ends lost 5 bases at V and 4 bases at J; junction bases unmatched: 7. The CDR3 extends over 13 amino acids. CDR1 DFQATT and CDR2 SNEGSKA come from the germline V gene (reference sequence). The CDR3 reads CSAGETSRETQYF. The CDR3, as DNA: TGCAGTGCTGGGGAGACTAGCCGAGAGACCCAGTACTTC.

The table lists this clonotype with many counts. This chain joins TRBV2 and TRBJ1-3; 9 nucleotides agree with TRBD1. The CDR3 covers 15 residues. Germline CDR1 and CDR2: SNHLY and FYNNEI. V trimming: 8 bases; J trimming: 4 bases; junction bases outside the gene matches: 9. CDR3 residues: CASGQGTGFGNTIYF. In DNA, the CDR3 is TGTGCCAGCGGCCAGGGGACAGGGTTCGGAAACACCATATATTTT.

Regarding this clonotype: A single base separates this from a much larger clone, so it may be a read error. V gene TRBV28 combines with J gene TRBJ1-2; D is perhaps TRBD1 (6 bases). The V end was cut by 2 bases, the J end by 1 base, with 8 bases between. The CDR3 consists of 14 residues. Germline V gene data show CDR1 as MDHEN and CDR2 as SYDVKM. CDR3 in amino acids: CASSLPGVNYGYTF. The CDR3 DNA follows: TGTGCCAGCAGTTTACCAGGGGTTAACTATGGCTACACCTTC.

This clonotype was seen at least ten times. This chain links TRBV2 with TRBJ1-2; no firm D call. In germline, CDR1 is SNHLY, CDR2 FYNNEI. The V gene lost 6 bases and the J gene lost 4 bases, with 15 bases spanning the gap. The CDR3 has 14 amino acids. CDR3 region: CASRSPTGGYGYTF. The CDR3 DNA follows: TGTGCCAGCAGGTCCCCTACGGGAGGCTATGGCTACACCTTC.

This clonotype was seen ten or more times. This chain links TRBV12-5 with TRBJ1-1; the D is unclear. Germline-derived CDR1 and CDR2 are LGHNT and FRNRAP. The CDR3 extends over 13 amino acids. V was cut by 6 bases and J by 2 bases, with 10 bases left in between. As DNA, the CDR3 is TGTGCTAGTGGCCGGGGATTTAACACTGAAGCTTTCTTT. Its protein is CASGRGFNTEAFF. The complete variable domain, with remaining parts taken from reference TRBV12-5 and TRBJ1-1, reads DARVTQTPRHKVTEMGQEVTMRCQPILGHNTVFWYRQTMMQGLELLAYFRNRAPLDDSGMPKDRFSAEMPDATLATLKIQPSEPRDSAVYFCASGRGFNTEAFFGQGTRLTVV.

This clonotype was detected ten times or more. This chain uses TRBV11-3 with TRBJ2-7; 9 bases are a match to TRBD2. Germline values: CDR1 SGHNT, CDR2 YENEEA. J was trimmed by 5 bases and V by 7 bases; bases with no gene match: 9. There are 14 residues in the CDR3. CDR3: CASTLGSGSNEQYF. The CDR3 nucleotides read TGTGCCAGCACTCTGGGTAGCGGGAGCAACGAGCAGTACTTC.

This clonotype was recorded many times. V and J are TRBV2 and TRBJ1-4, with D tentatively TRBD1 (5 bases). V gave up 6 bases and J gave up 7 bases, with 18 bases separating them. The CDR3 extends over 15 amino acids. Germline CDR1 is SNHLY and CDR2 is FYNNEI. In nucleotides, the CDR3 is TGTGCCAGCAGCACAGGATCCCTTTGGGGTGAAAAACTGTTTTTT. It is translated as CASSTGSLWGEKLFF.

This sequence joins TRBV28 and TRBJ2-3; the match to TRBD2 covers 7 bases. There are 17 residues in the CDR3. The ends lost 5 bases at V and 3 bases at J; junction bases unmatched: 14. CDR1 is MDHEN, CDR2 SYDVKM, per germline. This chain's CDR3 is CASSTSLARVLTDTQYF. CDR3 bases: TGTGCCAGCAGTACGTCACTAGCGCGAGTGTTGACAGATACGCAGTATTTT.